The 4 T cell receptor beta chains below come from one sample, sequenced in a study of cytomegalovirus exposure and HLA in healthy donors. Use of 60 Vbeta and 13 Jbeta primers characterized the PCR. Profiling relied on immunoSEQ multiplex PCR, and the TCRdb table lists in-frame clones only, not all of them. The data contain 150,000 to 200,000 clones, around three quarters of them singletons. The sample taken for sequencing was PBMCs. Receptors originate from a woman aged 40 to 50 in good health and CMV-seronegative.

Only one count was recorded for this clone. The chain employs TRBV6-1 and TRBJ2-3; TRBD1 matches 10 bases. The CDR3 contains 16 residues. CDR1 and CDR2 from the germline V gene are MNHNS and SASEGT. The junction had 4 bases not matched to a gene; V was cut back by 1 base and J by 3 bases. The CDR3 is CASSEDLGQGTDTQYF. The CDR3 DNA sequence: TGTGCCAGCAGTGAAGATCTGGGACAGGGGACAGATACGCAGTATTTT.

The J gene is TRBJ2-7, the V gene TRBV5-8; D might be TRBD1 (6 bases). This CDR3 is built from 15 residues. Germline V gives CDR1 SGHTS, CDR2 YDEGEE. V was shortened by 1 base and J by 7 bases, with 18 bases between the two germline ends. CDR3 nucleotide sequence: TGTGCCAGCAGCTTGACCCCCAGCAGGGGCGGGGAGCAGTACTTC. Translating it yields CASSLTPSRGGEQYF.

The chain couples TRBV7-3 to TRBJ2-1; D might be TRBD2 (6 bases). With 4 bases removed from V and 7 bases from J, the gap between germline ends came to 14 bases. Germline V lookup: CDR1 SGHTA, CDR2 FQGTGA. The length of the CDR3 is 14 residues. The CDR3 here is CASSSTGDRNEQFF. The CDR3 DNA reads as TGTGCCAGCAGCTCTACGGGAGATCGGAATGAGCAGTTCTTC.

This rearrangement joins TRBV28 to TRBJ2-5; 8 bases align to TRBD1. The CDR3 spans 15 residues. Germline V gene data show CDR1 as MDHEN and CDR2 as SYDVKM. The V and J ends lost 5 bases and 1 base, in that order; junction bases with no gene match: 6. The CDR3 DNA follows: TGTGCCAGCAGTCCCGGACAGGGCCCCCAAGAGACCCAGTACTTC. It encodes CASSPGQGPQETQYF.